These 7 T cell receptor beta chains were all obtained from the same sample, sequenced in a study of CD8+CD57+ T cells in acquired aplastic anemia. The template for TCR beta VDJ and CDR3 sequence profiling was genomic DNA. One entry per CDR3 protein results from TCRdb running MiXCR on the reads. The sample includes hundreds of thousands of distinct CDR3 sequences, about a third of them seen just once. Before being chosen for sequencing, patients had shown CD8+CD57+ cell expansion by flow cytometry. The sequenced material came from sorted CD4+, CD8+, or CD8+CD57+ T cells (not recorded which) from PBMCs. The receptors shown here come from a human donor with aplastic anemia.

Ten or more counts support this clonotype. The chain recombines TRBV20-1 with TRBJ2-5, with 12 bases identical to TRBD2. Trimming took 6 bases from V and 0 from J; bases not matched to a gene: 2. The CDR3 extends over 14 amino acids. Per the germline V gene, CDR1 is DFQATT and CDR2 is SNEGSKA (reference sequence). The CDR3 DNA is TGCAGTGCAAGACTAGCGGGGGACCAAGAGACCCAGTACTTC. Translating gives CSARLAGDQETQYF.

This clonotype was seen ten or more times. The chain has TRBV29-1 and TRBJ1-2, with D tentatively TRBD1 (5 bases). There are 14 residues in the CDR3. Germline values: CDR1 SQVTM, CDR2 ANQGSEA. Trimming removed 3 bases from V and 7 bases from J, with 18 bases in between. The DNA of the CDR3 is TGCAGCGTTGATGAGGGGTATAAATCTTTTGGCTACACCTTC. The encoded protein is CSVDEGYKSFGYTF.

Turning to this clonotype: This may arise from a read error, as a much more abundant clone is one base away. In nucleotides, the CDR3 is TGCAGCGCTATAACAGGGTATGGCTACACCTTC. Protein: CSAITGYGYTF. The V and J genes are TRBV29-1 and TRBJ1-2; weak D call: TRBD1 (6 bases). CDR3 length: 11 residues. Germline V CDR1 and CDR2: SQVTM, ANQGSEA. Deletions cut 7 bases from V and 5 bases from J, with 11 bases between.

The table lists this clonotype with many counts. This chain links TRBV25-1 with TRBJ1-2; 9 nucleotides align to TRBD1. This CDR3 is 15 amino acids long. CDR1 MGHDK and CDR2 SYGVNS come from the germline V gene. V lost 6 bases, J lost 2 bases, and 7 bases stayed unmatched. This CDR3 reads CASSPDRGGNYGYTF. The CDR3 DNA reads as TGTGCCAGCAGCCCTGACAGGGGGGGAAACTATGGCTACACCTTC.

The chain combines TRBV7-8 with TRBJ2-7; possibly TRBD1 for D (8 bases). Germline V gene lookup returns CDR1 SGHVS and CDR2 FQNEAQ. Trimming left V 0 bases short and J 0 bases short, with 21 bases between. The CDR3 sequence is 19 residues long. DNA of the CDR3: TGTGCCAGCAGCTTAGCTGGACAGGGCGCGGGAGTCTTCTCCTACGAGCAGTACTTC. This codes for CASSLAGQGAGVFSYEQYF.

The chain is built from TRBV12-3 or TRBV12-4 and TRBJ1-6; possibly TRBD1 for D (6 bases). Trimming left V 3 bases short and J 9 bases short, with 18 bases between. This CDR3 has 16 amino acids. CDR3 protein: CASSLPPGHQGSPLHF. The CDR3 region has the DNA TGTGCCAGCAGTTTGCCTCCGGGACACCAAGGTTCACCCCTCCACTTT.

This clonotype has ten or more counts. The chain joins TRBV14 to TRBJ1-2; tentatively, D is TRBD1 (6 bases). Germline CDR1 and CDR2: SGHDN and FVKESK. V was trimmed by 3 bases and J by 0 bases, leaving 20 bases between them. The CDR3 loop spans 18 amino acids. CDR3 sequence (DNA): TGTGCCAGCAGCCACTTACGGCAGGGGATGGCTGCTAACTATGGCTACACCTTC. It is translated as CASSHLRQGMAANYGYTF.